Shown below are 26 T cell receptor beta chains from a single sample sequenced in a study of blood T cells in healthy people across ages. With a J-beta primer mix and a sample-barcoded 5' primer, a second PCR ran roughly 6 to 11 cycles. Via MiXCR, TCRdb re-called the 5' RACE reads, giving one row per CDR3 protein. The sample shows around 1,600,000 distinct CDR3 sequences, about 42% of them seen only once. Sequenced: blood. The receptors stem from a woman aged 18-29 years in good health.

V and J are TRBV25-1 and TRBJ1-1; D remains unclear. Germline CDR1 and CDR2: MGHDK and SYGVNS. The CDR3 covers 13 residues. Trimming cost V 0 bases and J 7 bases, with 9 bases left between them. The DNA of the CDR3 is TGTGCCAGCAGTGAATATGGCAGGATTGAAGCTTTCTTT. This sequence encodes CASSEYGRIEAFF.

This chain links TRBV4-3 with TRBJ2-3, with D tentatively TRBD2 (6 bases). V lost 1 base and J 6 bases, leaving 20 bases between the germline ends. The length of the CDR3 is 17 residues. In germline, CDR1 is LGHNA, CDR2 YSLEER. Here the CDR3 reads CASSQVYLPTRGDTQYF. CDR3 DNA: TGCGCCAGCAGCCAAGTATATCTTCCGACTCGGGGGGATACGCAGTATTTT.

This clonotype was counted a few times. The chain combines TRBV29-1 with TRBJ1-1; 7 bases are a match to TRBD1. Per germline, CDR1 SQVTM and CDR2 ANQGSEA. Losses at the gene ends were 7 bases for V and 0 bases for J; bases not matched to a gene: 5. This CDR3 is 13 amino acids long. CDR3 loop: CSGNRGMNTEAFF. In DNA form, the CDR3 reads TGCAGCGGAAACAGGGGTATGAACACTGAAGCTTTCTTT.

CDR3 region: CASSLIGTSGDPYEQYF. CDR3 DNA: TGTGCCAGCAGCTTAATCGGGACTAGCGGGGACCCCTACGAGCAGTACTTC. The chain carries TRBV7-9 and TRBJ2-7, with 13 bases that match TRBD2. The CDR3 contains 17 residues. Germline V gene data show CDR1 as SEHNR and CDR2 as FQNEAQ (reference sequence). V lost 2 bases to trimming and J lost 2 bases; unmatched junction nucleotides: 6.

This clonotype was recorded a few times. This chain connects TRBV4-3 to TRBJ2-7; a possible D gene is TRBD1 (5 bases). From germline, CDR1 is LGHNA and CDR2 YSLEER. Trimming took 2 bases from V and 5 from J, leaving 7 bases between them. There are 12 residues in the CDR3. The CDR3 DNA reads TGCGCCAGCAGCCAAAGGGGCAACGAGCAGTACTTC. It translates to CASSQRGNEQYF.

There are many counts of this clonotype. The V and J genes are TRBV7-2 and TRBJ2-7, with a weak D call TRBD2 (6 bases). This CDR3 comprises 16 residues. Germline loops: CDR1 SGHTA, CDR2 FQGNSA. Between the trimmed V and J ends, which lost 5 bases and 3 bases, there was a span of 20 bases. CDR3 nucleotides: TGTGCCAGCAGCCCAGATAGCGGAGGTAGAAGCTACGAGCAGTACTTC. This gives the protein CASSPDSGGRSYEQYF.

The chain couples TRBV13 to TRBJ2-3; tentatively, D is TRBD1 or TRBD2 (5 bases each). V was clipped by 8 bases and J by 3 bases, with 24 bases between them. Germline V gives CDR1 PRHDT, CDR2 FYEKMQ (reference sequence). The CDR3 covers 17 residues. This CDR3 is CASGWTETARGTDTQYF. CDR3 coding DNA: TGTGCCAGCGGATGGACTGAGACAGCAAGGGGTACAGATACGCAGTATTTT.

This clonotype was observed a handful of times. One end of the junction fails to match germline, which may point to a read error. This chain uses TRBV15 with TRBJ1-1; the D gene is possibly TRBD1 (5 bases). The CDR3 consists of 14 residues. Germline V gene lookup returns CDR1 LNHNV and CDR2 YYDKDF (reference sequence). The CDR3 DNA sequence: TGTGCCACCAGCAGAGGCCGGACAAACAATGAAGCTTTCTTT. Amino acid sequence: CATSRGRTNNEAFF.

This clonotype was recorded once. The chain employs TRBV2 and TRBJ2-1, with 14 bases aligning to TRBD2. Trimming removed 6 bases from V and 2 bases from J; junction bases left unmatched: 6. Per germline, CDR1 SNHLY and CDR2 FYNNEI. CDR3 length equals 17 residues. The CDR3 bases are TGTGCCAGCAGGGGGGGGACTAGCGGGGGTCCCTACAATGAGCAGTTCTTC. Its translation: CASRGGTSGGPYNEQFF.

This clonotype was seen just once. This rearrangement joins TRBV4-3 to TRBJ2-1; D gene uncertain. The J call may not be correct, given that the DNA end is closer to TRBJ2-7. From germline, CDR1 is LGHNA and CDR2 YSLEER. This CDR3 contains 16 residues. CDR3 DNA sequence: TGCGCCAGCAGCCAAGATCTTAGTAGCTCCTACAATGAGCAGTACTTC. Residues: CASSQDLSSSYNEQYF.

The chain joins TRBV20-1 to TRBJ2-7; 7 nucleotides agree with TRBD2. Germline assignment: CDR1 DFQATT and CDR2 SNEGSKA (reference sequence). The CDR3 covers 14 residues. Trimming took 1 base from V and 2 from J; bases not matched to a gene: 5. For the CDR3, the DNA is TGCAGTGCTAGAGTCCCTAGCGGAGCCTACGAGCAGTACTTC. Translation gives CSARVPSGAYEQYF.

This clonotype appeared many times. The rearrangement uses TRBV27 and TRBJ2-7; D possibly uses TRBD1 or TRBD2 (5 bases each). V shed 8 bases and J shed 2 bases, with 13 bases lying between them. The CDR3 contains 13 residues. Germline CDR1 reads MNHEY; CDR2 reads SMNVEV (reference sequence). The CDR3 DNA sequence: TGTGCCAGCTCCTCGCAGGGACCCTACGAGCAGTACTTC. Amino acids: CASSSQGPYEQYF.

This clonotype was counted only a few times. The J gene is TRBJ1-2, the V gene TRBV30, with TRBD1 matching 8 bases. Trimming took 2 bases from V and 4 from J; bases not matched to a gene: 6. Germline values: CDR1 GTSNPN, CDR2 SVGIG (reference sequence). The CDR3 is 14 residues long. The CDR3 coding sequence is TGTGCCTGGAGTACTCCAGGGGGCCTCTATGGCTACACCTTC. Its translation is CAWSTPGGLYGYTF.

The V call is TRBV29-1, the J call TRBJ2-5; TRBD1 aligns across 9 bases. V gave up 5 bases and J gave up 11 bases; unmatched junction bases: 6. CDR3 length equals 11 residues. Germline V gene sequence: CDR1 SQVTM, CDR2 ANQGSEA. CDR3: CSVLLTGGQYF. The CDR3 DNA is TGCAGCGTTCTCCTGACAGGGGGGCAGTACTTC. Drawing the rest from reference TRBV29-1 and TRBJ2-5, the complete variable domain is SAVISQKPSRDICQRGTSLTIQCQVDSQVTMMFWYRQQPGQSLTLIATANQGSEATYESGFVIDKFPISRPNLTFSTLTVSNMSPEDSSIYLCSVLLTGGQYFGPGTRLLVL.

The CDR3 reads CSVAPTGAQETQYF. In DNA form, the CDR3 reads TGCAGCGTCGCCCCAACGGGGGCACAAGAGACCCAGTACTTC. V is TRBV29-1 and J is TRBJ2-5, with D perhaps assigned TRBD1 or TRBD2 (6 bases each). Germline V gives CDR1 SQVTM, CDR2 ANQGSEA. The V end lost 6 bases, the J end lost 2 bases, and 16 bases lay between the germline ends. CDR3 length equals 14 residues.

The chain uses TRBV7-6 and TRBJ2-1; perhaps D is TRBD1 or TRBD2 (5 bases each). Germline V gives CDR1 SGHVS, CDR2 FNYEAQ. V was clipped by 1 base and J by 7 bases, with 17 bases between them. CDR3 length: 16 residues. The CDR3 spells CASSLDPGALLNEQFF. The CDR3 DNA reads TGTGCCAGCAGCTTAGACCCCGGGGCCCTTCTGAATGAGCAGTTCTTC.

This clonotype was observed a handful of times. The rearrangement joins TRBV28 to TRBJ2-1; D gene uncertain. This CDR3 region has 11 residues. CDR1 and CDR2 (germline): MDHEN, SYDVKM. The V end lost 8 bases, the J end lost 7 bases, and 9 bases lay between the germline ends. CDR3 in amino acids: CASEYTNEQFF. The CDR3 DNA reads TGTGCCAGCGAATACACGAATGAGCAGTTCTTC. The whole variable domain, filled in from reference TRBV28 and TRBJ2-1, reads DVKVTQSSRYLVKRTGEKVFLECVQDMDHENMFWYRQDPGLGLRLIYFSYDVKMKEKGDIPEGYSVSREKKERFSLILESASTNQTSMYLCASEYTNEQFFGPGTRLTVL.

This clonotype was observed a few times. The chain has TRBV27 and TRBJ1-2; TRBD1 aligns across 11 bases. With 4 bases clipped from V and 8 bases from J, the junction kept 3 bases outside the gene matches. Germline V CDR1 and CDR2: MNHEY, SMNVEV (reference sequence). CDR3 length: 13 residues. The CDR3 DNA is TGTGCCAGCAGTTGGACAGGGGGCGACGGCTACACCTTC. Protein product: CASSWTGGDGYTF.

In regard to this clonotype: One end of the junction fails to match germline, which may point to a read error. This chain links TRBV7-7 with TRBJ2-3; the D gene is possibly TRBD2 (5 bases). This CDR3 has 15 amino acids. CDR1 SSHAT and CDR2 FNYEAQ come from the germline V gene (reference sequence). The CDR3 loop is CASSLAASLGDTQYF. In DNA, the CDR3 is TGTGCTAGCAGCTTGGCAGCTAGCCTGGGCGATACGCAGTATTTT.

This chain joins TRBV4-2 and TRBJ1-5; possibly TRBD1 for D (6 bases). The CDR3 loop spans 16 amino acids. Germline CDR1 and CDR2: LGHNA and YNFKEQ. With 1 base removed from V and 0 bases from J, the gap between germline ends came to 10 bases. CDR3 DNA: TGTGCCAGCAGCCAAGCCCACAGGGTTAGCAATCAGCCCCAGCATTTT. Protein sequence: CASSQAHRVSNQPQHF.

The chain is built from TRBV7-9 and TRBJ2-5; D remains ambiguous. The V end was cut by 8 bases, the J end by 3 bases, with 13 bases between. This CDR3 comprises 13 residues. The V gene's germline CDR1 is SEHNR and CDR2 FQNEAQ (reference sequence). The DNA for the CDR3 is TGTGCCAGCGCTGGGTCGTTGGAAGAGACCCAGTACTTC. Translated, it gives CASAGSLEETQYF. The whole variable domain, filled in from reference TRBV7-9 and TRBJ2-5, reads DTGVSQNPRHKITKRGQNVTFRCDPISEHNRLYWYRQTLGQGPEFLTYFQNEAQLEKSRLLSDRFSAERPKGSFSTLEIQRTEQGDSAMYLCASAGSLEETQYFGPGTRLLVL.

The table lists this clonotype with a few counts. V and J are TRBV21-1 and TRBJ2-3. TRBV21-1 is described as a pseudogene. This CDR3 region has 15 residues. CDR3 region: CASSTWVTDSDTQYF. Here the CDR3 DNA reads TGTGCCAGCAGCACCTGGGTAACGGATTCAGATACGCAGTATTTT.

The chain is built from TRBV6-2 or TRBV6-3 and TRBJ2-3; D not resolved. The CDR3 contains 15 residues. The germline CDR1 and CDR2 sequences are MNHEY and SVGEGT. Trimming shortened V by 2 bases and J by 13 bases, and 22 bases separated the two germline ends. CDR3 sequence: CASSYGLDVGLEEYF. The CDR3 DNA reads as TGTGCCAGCAGTTACGGGTTAGACGTCGGATTAGAGGAGTATTTT.

This clonotype was seen a single time. V usage is TRBV11-2 and J usage is TRBJ2-3; 10 bases line up with TRBD2. V was clipped by 0 bases and J by 8 bases; unmatched bases: 8. Germline V gene lookup returns CDR1 SGHAT and CDR2 FQNNGV. This CDR3 spans 16 amino acids. CDR3 sequence reads: CASSLDLASGSGTQYF. The CDR3 DNA is TGTGCCAGCAGCTTAGATCTGGCTAGCGGGAGTGGTACGCAGTATTTT.

This chain links TRBV13 with TRBJ2-4; perhaps TRBD1 as D (6 bases). The J call may be wrong; the DNA end is better matched by TRBJ2-7. The V gene's germline CDR1 is PRHDT and CDR2 FYEKMQ (reference sequence). CDR3 length: 15 residues. The CDR3: CASSSVQGARYEQYF. CDR3 bases: TGTGCCAGCAGCTCCGTACAGGGTGCTCGCTACGAGCAGTACTTC.

This clonotype was observed a handful of times. The chain couples TRBV6-2 or TRBV6-3 to TRBJ1-2; 9 positions agree with TRBD1. The CDR3 is made up of 15 amino acids. Per germline, CDR1 MNHEY and CDR2 SVGEGT. V shed 5 bases, J shed 4 bases, and the junction held 8 bases outside the gene matches. CDR3: CASSGRTGVFYGYTF. Here the CDR3 DNA reads TGTGCCAGCAGTGGAAGGACAGGGGTGTTCTATGGCTACACCTTC.